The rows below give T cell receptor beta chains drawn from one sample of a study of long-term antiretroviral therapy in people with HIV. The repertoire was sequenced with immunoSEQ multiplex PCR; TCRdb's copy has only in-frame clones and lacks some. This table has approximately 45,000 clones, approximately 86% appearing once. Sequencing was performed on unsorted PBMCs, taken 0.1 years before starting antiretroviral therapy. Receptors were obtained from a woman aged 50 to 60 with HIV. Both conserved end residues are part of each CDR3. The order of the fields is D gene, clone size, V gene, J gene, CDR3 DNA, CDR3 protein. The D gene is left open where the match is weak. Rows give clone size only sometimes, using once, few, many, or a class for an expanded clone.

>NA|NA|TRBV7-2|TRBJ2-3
TGTGCCAGCAGCTTAGGGGGTCTTAGCACAGATACGCAGTATTTT
CASSLGGLSTDTQYF
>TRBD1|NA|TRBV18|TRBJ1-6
TGTGCCAGCTCAACCGGGACAGGGGGTAATTCACCCCTCCACTTT
CASSTGTGGNSPLHF
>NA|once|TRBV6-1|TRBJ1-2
TGTGCCAGCAGTGCTGTCGGGGTCCAGGGCTACACCTTC
CASSAVGVQGYTF
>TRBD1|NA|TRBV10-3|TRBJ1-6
TGTGCCATCAGTGAGTCAGGGACAGGGGGGAATTCACCCCTCCACTTT
CAISESGTGGNSPLHF
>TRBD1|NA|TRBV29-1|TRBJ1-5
TGCAGCGGCCGACAGGGGGCAGATCAGCCCCAGCATTTT
CSGRQGADQPQHF
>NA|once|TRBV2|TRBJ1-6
TGTGCCAGCAGTGAAATAGCTCCGGGGGGTAATTCACCCCTCCACTTT
CASSEIAPGGNSPLHF
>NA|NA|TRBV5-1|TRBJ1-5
TGCGCCAGCAGCCGGATAGGGGGCAATCAGCCCCAGCATTTT
CASSRIGGNQPQHF
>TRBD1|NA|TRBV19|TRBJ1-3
TGTGCCAGTAGTATGGGGACAGGGCCTATTTTTGGAAACACCATATATTTT
CASSMGTGPIFGNTIYF
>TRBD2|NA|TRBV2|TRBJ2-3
TGTGCCAGCAGTGAACGTCCGGGGGGGCCGCGGTATTTT
CASSERPGGPRYF
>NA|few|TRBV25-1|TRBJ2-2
NA
CASSTSWSVGGELFF
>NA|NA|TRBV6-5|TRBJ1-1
TGTGCCAGCAGTTGGGGGGGGCTCGCTGAAGCTTTCTTT
CASSWGGLAEAFF
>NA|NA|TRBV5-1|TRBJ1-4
TGCGCCAGCAGCCCAACGGGGGGGGAAAAACTGTTTTTT
CASSPTGGEKLFF
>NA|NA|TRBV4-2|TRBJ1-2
TGTGCCAGCAGCCAGGCTCCTGTTTATGGCTACACCTTC
CASSQAPVYGYTF
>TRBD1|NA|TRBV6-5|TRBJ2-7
TGTGCCAGCAGCTTACAGGGGTCCACCTACGAGCAGTACTTC
CASSLQGSTYEQYF
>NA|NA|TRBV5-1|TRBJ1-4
TGCGCCAGCAGCCTACGCCCCGGTCAGGCTAATGAAAAACTGTTTTTT
CASSLRPGQANEKLFF
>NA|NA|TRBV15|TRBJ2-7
TGTGCCACCAGCGGTGCAAACCCCTACGAGCAGTACTTC
CATSGANPYEQYF
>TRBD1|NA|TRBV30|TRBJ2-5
TGTGCCACGAGGACAGGGGCGACCGAGACCCAGTACTTC
CATRTGATETQYF
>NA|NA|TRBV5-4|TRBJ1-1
TGTGCCAGCAGCTTGGCCGGGGACCGTAACAGCGGCGGGAAGGGAGCTTTCTTT
CASSLAGDRNSGGKGAFF
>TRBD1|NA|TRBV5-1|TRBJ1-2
TGCGCCAGCAGCGCCGGGACAGTATTTAACTATGGCTACACCTTC
CASSAGTVFNYGYTF
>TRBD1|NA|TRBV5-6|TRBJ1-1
TGTGCCAGCAGCTTGACCCGACAGGGAATGAACACTGAAGCTTTCTTT
CASSLTRQGMNTEAFF
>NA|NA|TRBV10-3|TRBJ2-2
TGTGCCATCAGTGAGTCGAAGGGTTGGCGGAACACCGGGGAGCTGTTTTTT
CAISESKGWRNTGELFF
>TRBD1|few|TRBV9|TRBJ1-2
TGTGCCAGCAGCGCGGGACAGCTGGGGTATGGCTACACCTTC
CASSAGQLGYGYTF
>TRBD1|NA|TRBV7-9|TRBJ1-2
TGTGCCAGCAGCTCAACCCACAGGGGAACCGACTATGGCTACACCTTC
CASSSTHRGTDYGYTF
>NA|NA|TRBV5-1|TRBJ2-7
TGCGCCAGCAGCTACGGACAGTCCGAGCAGTACTTC
CASSYGQSEQYF
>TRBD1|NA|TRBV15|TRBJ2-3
TGTGCCACCAGCAGAGACGGTCAGGGGGCTTGGAGCGGACGGGGAGATACGCAGTATTTT
CATSRDGQGAWSGRGDTQYF
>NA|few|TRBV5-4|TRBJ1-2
TGTGCCAGCAGCTTGGACAGGGTGGGGTTGAACTATGGCTACACCTTC
CASSLDRVGLNYGYTF
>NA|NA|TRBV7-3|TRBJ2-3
TGTGCCAGCAGCCCCGGGGGGCGTGACACAGATACGCAGTATTTT
CASSPGGRDTDTQYF
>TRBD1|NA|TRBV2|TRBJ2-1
TGTGCCAGCAGGGACAGGGGATCCAATGAGCAGTTCTTC
CASRDRGSNEQFF
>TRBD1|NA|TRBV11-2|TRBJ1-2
TGTGCCAGCAGACGCGCCGGGACAGGGGGCGGCTACACCTTC
CASRRAGTGGGYTF
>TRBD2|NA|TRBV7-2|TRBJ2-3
TGTGCCAGCAGCAGCTTATTAGCGGGGGCCACAGATACGCAGTATTTT
CASSSLLAGATDTQYF
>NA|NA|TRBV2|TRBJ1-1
TGTGCCAGCAGTGAATCCGGGGCATTGGTGACTGAAGCTTTCTTT
CASSESGALVTEAFF
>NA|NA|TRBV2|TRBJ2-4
TGTGCCAGCAAGACGGAGGCCGGGGCCAAAAACATTCAGTACTTC
CASKTEAGAKNIQYF
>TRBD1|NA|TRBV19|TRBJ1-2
TGTGCCAGTAGTATAAGGGGGGTGGGACAGGGCTATGGCTACACCTTC
CASSIRGVGQGYGYTF